This T cell receptor (beta chain) derives from a study of cytomegalovirus exposure and HLA in healthy donors. The PCR used 60 Vbeta and 13 Jbeta primers. The protocol was immunoSEQ multiplex PCR, while the TCRdb copy is restricted to in-frame clones and leaves out a portion. Here the sample spans roughly 75,000 clones, around 84% being singletons. Trimming stripped 5 bases from V and 5 bases from J, with 12 bases between. The CDR3 has 13 residues. Germline V gives CDR1 KGHSH, CDR2 LQKENI. What was sequenced was PBMCs. The TCR sequence derives from a man aged 70-80 years in good health and CMV-seropositive. The chain uses TRBV18 and TRBJ2-5, with D maybe TRBD1 (6 bases). The CDR3 nucleotides are TGTGCCAGCTCAAAACAGGGAAAGGAGACCCAGTACTTC. Translated, it gives CASSKQGKETQYF. Looking up the rest from reference TRBV18 and TRBJ2-5 gives the full variable domain: NAGVMQNPRHLVRRRGQEARLRCSPMKGHSHVYWYRQLPEEGLKFMVYLQKENIIDESGMPKERFSAEFPKEGPSILRIQQVVRGDSAAYFCASSKQGKETQYFGPGTRLLVL.